This T cell receptor beta chain comes out of a study of OX40 agonist ivuxolimab in advanced cancers. Study overall: Every patient in dose escalation had hepatocellular carcinoma, melanoma, renal cell or head and neck cancer.

Generated by immunoSEQ multiplex PCR, the TCRdb table keeps only in-frame clones and is missing some. The sample includes 53,000 or so clones, over 80% of them seen just once. The ends were cut back, 0 bases at V and 0 bases at J, with 14 bases in the middle. In germline, CDR1 is LGHNA, CDR2 YNFKEQ. CDR3 length: 17 amino acids. The material was CD4+ or CD8+ T cells sorted from blood, obtained in a trial of the OX40 agonist ivuxolimab. This receptor was identified in an adult with an advanced solid tumor such as melanoma, head and neck, liver or kidney cancer. This rearrangement joins TRBV4-2 to TRBJ1-2, with D possibly being TRBD1 (5 bases). This CDR3 reads CASSQDHQGPTNYGYTF. In DNA form, the CDR3 reads TGTGCCAGCAGCCAAGATCACCAGGGCCCTACTAACTATGGCTACACCTTC.